The rows below give T cell receptor beta chains drawn from one sample of a study of T-cell reconstitution after alpha-beta-depleted transplantation in children. TCRdb itself ran the PCR reads through MiXCR, one entry per CDR3 protein. This table holds roughly 250,000 distinct CDR3 sequences, roughly 8% found once. Source: PBMCs, mostly from graft donor cells, taken 180 days after TCRalphabeta/CD19-depleted stem cell transplant. The receptors stem from a male patient under 18 who had a stem cell transplant for acute lymphoblastic leukemia, so the T cells may come from the graft donor. The CDR3 runs from the conserved cysteine through the conserved F or W. D genes are given only for firm matches. Rows give clone size only sometimes, using once, few, many, or a class for an expanded clone.

size: many; J: TRBJ2-6; V: TRBV2; length: 14; D: -; CDR3: CASSAGAGANVLTF; DNA: TGTGCCAGCAGTGCAGGGGCTGGGGCCAACGTCCTGACTTTC
size: many; J: TRBJ2-5; V: TRBV28; length: 15; D: TRBD1; CDR3: CASSTPQGATETQYF; DNA: TGTGCCAGCAGTACGCCCCAGGGGGCCACAGAGACCCAGTACTTC
size: many; J: TRBJ2-1; V: TRBV9; length: 16; D: TRBD2; CDR3: CASSALAGGSYNEQFF; DNA: TGTGCCAGCAGCGCCCTAGCGGGAGGCTCCTACAATGAGCAGTTCTTC
size: many; J: TRBJ2-7; V: TRBV14; length: 17; D: TRBD2; CDR3: CASSHGLAGSRSYEQYF; DNA: TGTGCCAGCAGCCACGGACTAGCGGGAAGCAGGTCCTACGAGCAGTACTTC
size: many; J: TRBJ2-5; V: TRBV28; length: 17; D: -; CDR3: CASSLEPARSDQETQYF; DNA: TGTGCCAGCAGTTTGGAGCCCGCGAGGTCAGACCAAGAGACCCAGTACTTC
size: -; J: TRBJ2-7; V: TRBV7-6; length: 14; D: -; CDR3: CASSFSDTYYEQYF; DNA: TGTGCCAGCAGCTTTTCGGACACTTACTACGAGCAGTACTTC
size: many; J: TRBJ2-1; V: TRBV5-1; length: 15; D: -; CDR3: CASSLEGVPYNEQFF; DNA: TGCGCCAGCAGCTTGGAGGGGGTACCCTACAATGAGCAGTTCTTC
size: many; J: TRBJ2-7; V: TRBV20-1; length: 11; D: -; CDR3: CSARREAEQYF; DNA: TGCAGTGCTAGGAGGGAGGCCGAGCAGTACTTC
size: many; J: TRBJ1-1; V: TRBV4-2; length: 17; D: -; CDR3: CASSQELRGGMNTEAFF; DNA: TGTGCCAGCAGCCAAGAGTTACGTGGGGGGATGAACACTGAAGCTTTCTTT
size: many; J: TRBJ1-2; V: TRBV6-5; length: 13; D: -; CDR3: CASSFQTRGGYTF; DNA: TGTGCCAGCAGTTTTCAGACCAGAGGGGGCTACACCTTC
size: many; J: TRBJ2-4; V: TRBV12-3/TRBV12-4; length: 14; D: TRBD1; CDR3: CASSLTTGTGVQYF; DNA: TGTGCCAGCAGTTTGACGACCGGGACAGGGGTTCAGTACTTC
size: many; J: TRBJ2-7; V: TRBV7-2; length: 13; D: -; CDR3: CASSPRGSYEQYF; DNA: TGTGCCAGCAGCCCAAGGGGGTCCTACGAGCAGTACTTC
size: -; J: TRBJ2-7; V: TRBV5-1; length: 15; D: -; CDR3: CASSKEGLRSYEQYF; DNA: TGCGCCAGCAGCAAAGAGGGACTCCGGTCCTACGAGCAGTACTTC
size: -; J: TRBJ1-6; V: TRBV4-2; length: 18; D: -; CDR3: CASSQDRSGEAQNSPLHF; DNA: TGTGCCAGCAGCCAAGATAGGTCCGGGGAGGCGCAGAATTCACCCCTCCACTTT
size: many; J: TRBJ2-5; V: TRBV10-3; length: 14; D: -; CDR3: CAISLDRAQETQYF; DNA: TGTGCCATCAGCTTGGACAGAGCGCAAGAGACCCAGTACTTC
size: many; J: TRBJ2-3; V: TRBV7-7; length: 14; D: -; CDR3: CASSSSGTPDTQYF; DNA: TGTGCTAGCAGCTCTTCGGGGACCCCAGATACGCAGTATTTT
size: many; J: TRBJ2-7; V: TRBV9; length: 17; D: TRBD2; CDR3: CASSPGGRQLLSGEQYF; DNA: TGTGCCAGCAGCCCCGGGGGGAGGCAGTTGCTTTCAGGGGAGCAGTACTTC
size: many; J: TRBJ2-1; V: TRBV7-2; length: 15; D: -; CDR3: CASSGALWAYNEQFF; DNA: TGTGCCAGCAGCGGGGCCTTGTGGGCCTACAATGAGCAGTTCTTC
size: many; J: TRBJ2-1; V: TRBV14; length: 17; D: TRBD1; CDR3: CASSQDLGTASYNEQFF; DNA: TGTGCCAGCAGCCAAGATTTAGGGACAGCCTCCTACAATGAGCAGTTCTTC
size: many; J: TRBJ2-7; V: TRBV12-3/TRBV12-4; length: 13; D: -; CDR3: CASSLDRDYEQYF; DNA: TGTGCCAGCAGTTTGGACAGAGACTACGAGCAGTACTTC
size: many; J: TRBJ2-4; V: TRBV12-3/TRBV12-4; length: 15; D: -; CDR3: CASSLQGLAKNIQYF; DNA: TGTGCCAGCAGCCTTCAGGGGCTAGCCAAAAACATTCAGTACTTC
size: many; J: TRBJ2-2; V: TRBV5-1; length: 17; D: TRBD2; CDR3: CASYRYTLAGDTGELFF; DNA: TGCGCCAGCTATCGTTACACACTAGCGGGAGACACCGGGGAGCTGTTTTTT